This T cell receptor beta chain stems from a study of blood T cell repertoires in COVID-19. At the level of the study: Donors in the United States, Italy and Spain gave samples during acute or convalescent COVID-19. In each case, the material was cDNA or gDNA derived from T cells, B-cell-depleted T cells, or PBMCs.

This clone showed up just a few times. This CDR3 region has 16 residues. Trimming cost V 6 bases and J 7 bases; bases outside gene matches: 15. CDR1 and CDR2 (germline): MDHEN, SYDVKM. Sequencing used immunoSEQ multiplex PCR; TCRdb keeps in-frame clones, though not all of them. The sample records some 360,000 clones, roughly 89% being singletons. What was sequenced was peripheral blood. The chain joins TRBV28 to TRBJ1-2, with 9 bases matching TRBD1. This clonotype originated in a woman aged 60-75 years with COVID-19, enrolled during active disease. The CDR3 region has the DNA TGTGCCAGCAGACAACCGGGACAGGGTGAGACTCGTGGCTACACCTTC. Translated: CASRQPGQGETRGYTF.